Listed below are T cell receptor beta chains from one sample, sequenced in a study of OX40 agonist ivuxolimab in advanced cancers. Clones were sequenced by immunoSEQ multiplex PCR, and TCRdb holds only the in-frame ones, with some missing. The table lists roughly 41,000 clones, about 88% of them singletons. The sample here was CD4+ or CD8+ T cells sorted from blood, taken in a trial of the OX40 agonist ivuxolimab. The receptors were gathered from an adult with an advanced solid tumor such as melanoma, head and neck, liver or kidney cancer. Both conserved end residues are part of each CDR3.

j_gene	v_gene	CDR3aa
TRBJ2-2	TRBV5-1	CASSPGTGFTGELFF
TRBJ2-3	TRBV5-1	CASSLAGGSLQADTQYF
TRBJ2-3	TRBV7-3	CASSLTNTDTQYF
TRBJ1-1	TRBV11-2	CASSLVRGFGTEAFF
TRBJ1-2	TRBV2	CASSDPTGGLSYGYTF
TRBJ2-5	TRBV4-2	CASSKEYKNQETQYF
TRBJ2-1	TRBV9	CASSVDTGTGGQQFF
TRBJ1-2	TRBV4-3	CASSQDPHPTNYGYTF
TRBJ2-3	TRBV6-1	CASSEDYYTDTQYF
TRBJ2-2	TRBV18	CASSPQGGKDTGELFF
TRBJ1-2	TRBV6-1	CASSPDNYGYTF
TRBJ2-6	TRBV7-8	CASSPTVRGSEANVLTF
TRBJ2-3	TRBV6-5	CASSYGLAADTQYF
TRBJ2-5	TRBV5-1	CASSLGDRVEETQYF
TRBJ1-3	TRBV9	CASSVGRGSGNTIYF
TRBJ1-4	TRBV5-4	CASSLQGAATNEKLFF
TRBJ2-1	TRBV5-4	CATPGGQGAGNEQFF
TRBJ2-3	TRBV4-1	CASSRMSTDTQYF
TRBJ2-6	TRBV5-8	CASSLIGGGTVANVLTF
TRBJ1-5	TRBV19	CASSSGPTGQPQHF
TRBJ2-3	TRBV7-2	CASSTPAGGSTDTQYF
TRBJ1-4	TRBV7-2	CASSTRQAGSEKLFF
TRBJ2-2	TRBV5-1	CASSQEGAGNTGELFF
TRBJ2-3	TRBV5-1	CASSLTSISTDTQYF
TRBJ2-5	TRBV7-8	CASSLGGGAETQYF
TRBJ2-1	TRBV1	CTSSQPTSGGASMNEQFF
TRBJ1-5	TRBV10-3	CAISDGLSNQPQHF
TRBJ2-5	TRBV6-6	CASSFSGLASTETQYF
TRBJ1-2	TRBV7-2	CASSPGRRGGLGYTF
TRBJ2-2	TRBV6-5	CASSYDRSKTGELFF
TRBJ1-6	TRBV6-5	CASSLRRNSPLHF
TRBJ2-2	TRBV25-1	CATSRGTANTGELFF
TRBJ2-3	TRBV2	CASSDRGVTDTQYF
TRBJ2-3	TRBV27	CASSLDRAPSTDTQYF
TRBJ1-3	TRBV19	CASSRAIGGGNTIYF
TRBJ2-3	TRBV7-3	CASSVTSTDTQYF